This T cell receptor (beta chain) originates from a study of cytomegalovirus exposure and HLA in healthy donors. Germline lookup yields CDR1 SEHNR and CDR2 FQNEAQ (reference sequence). This CDR3 region has 17 residues. Primers for the PCR totalled 60 Vbeta and 13 Jbeta. Generated by immunoSEQ multiplex PCR, the TCRdb table keeps only in-frame clones and is missing some. The repertoire includes approximately 140,000 clones, 80% to 85% of them detected once, and 1% to 1.5% sits in the top ten. For this clone: The germline gene is not matched at one end of the junction; a read error may be the cause.

The TCR sequence derives from a male donor in good health and CMV-seropositive. The chain has TRBV7-9 and TRBJ2-5; 8 nucleotides agree with TRBD1. Sequenced input: PBMCs. CDR3 DNA: TGTTCCAGCAGCTTAGCGGCAGGGGGCTTCGATCAAGAGACCCAGTACTTC. It translates to CSSSLAAGGFDQETQYF.